This T cell receptor (beta chain) originates from a study of blood T cell repertoires in COVID-19. As for the study in general: There were acute and convalescent COVID-19 samples, and they came from the United States, Italy and Spain. T cells, B-cell-depleted T cells, or PBMCs supplied cDNA or gDNA.

The CDR3 covers 13 residues. The V gene lost 4 bases and the J gene lost 2 bases, with 9 bases spanning the gap. Germline loops: CDR1 LNHDA, CDR2 SQIVND (reference sequence). Source study methods: How many nucleated cells were present was estimated from reference gene primer amplification. Assay: immunoSEQ multiplex PCR; the TCRdb copy retains only in-frame clones and omits some. The D gene and trimming were derived from the DNA, and the V and J assignments and clone size from that table. The data show some 91,000 clones, 90% seen once. This rearrangement joins TRBV19 to TRBJ2-7, with D possibly being TRBD1 (6 bases). Input material: peripheral blood. This TCR came from a man aged 55-75 years with acute or convalescent COVID-19. The CDR3 region is CASSRTVTYEQYF. The CDR3 coding sequence is TGTGCCAGTAGTAGGACAGTAACCTACGAGCAGTACTTC. Full variable domain (outside the CDR3, taken from reference TRBV19 and TRBJ2-7): DGGITQSPKYLFRKEGQNVTLSCEQNLNHDAMYWYRQDPGQGLRLIYYSQIVNDFQKGDIAEGYSVSREKKESFPLTVTSAQKNPTAFYLCASSRTVTYEQYFGPGTRLTVT.